These 10 T cell receptor beta chains were all obtained from the same sample, sequenced in a study of T-cell reconstitution after alpha-beta-depleted transplantation in children. TCRbeta library preparation incorporated unique molecular identifiers. One entry per CDR3 protein results from TCRdb running MiXCR on the PCR reads. In the table there are about 510,000 distinct CDR3 sequences, approximately 10% of which are singletons. Sequences were derived from PBMCs, mostly from graft donor cells, sampled 180 days after TCRalphabeta/CD19-depleted stem cell transplant. These receptors came from a female patient between 2 and 15 years old who had a stem cell transplant for aplastic anemia, so the T cells may come from the graft donor.

The V call is TRBV29-1, the J call TRBJ2-5; D is undetermined. In germline, CDR1 is SQVTM, CDR2 ANQGSEA. The V end lost 5 bases, the J end lost 5 bases, and 18 bases lay between the germline ends. This CDR3 has 14 amino acids. This CDR3 is CSVLPGLYGETQYF. The CDR3 DNA reads TGCAGCGTTCTACCGGGCCTCTATGGGGAGACCCAGTACTTC. The whole variable domain, filled in from reference TRBV29-1 and TRBJ2-5, reads SAVISQKPSRDICQRGTSLTIQCQVDSQVTMMFWYRQQPGQSLTLIATANQGSEATYESGFVIDKFPISRPNLTFSTLTVSNMSPEDSSIYLCSVLPGLYGETQYFGPGTRLLVL.

This clonotype was seen a few times. The chain carries TRBV27 and TRBJ2-1; 10 bases fit TRBD2. After removal of 10 bases from V and 0 bases from J, the junction contained 9 bases not matched to a gene. The germline CDR1 and CDR2 sequences are MNHEY and SMNVEV (reference sequence). This CDR3 has 16 residues. CDR3 nucleotide sequence: TGTGCCACCGGGACTAGCGTACACCTCTCCTACAATGAGCAGTTCTTC. Translated: CATGTSVHLSYNEQFF.

The chain uses TRBV5-8 and TRBJ2-7; a possible D gene is TRBD2 (6 bases). Trimming took off 3 bases at V and 3 bases at J, with 16 bases between the two ends. In germline, CDR1 is SGHTS, CDR2 YDEGEE. This CDR3 has 15 residues. The CDR3 loop reads CASSSFLGLNYEQYF. DNA for the CDR3: TGTGCCAGCAGCTCGTTCCTGGGACTTAACTACGAGCAGTACTTC.

This sequence joins TRBV6-2 or TRBV6-3 and TRBJ2-5; 12 nucleotides line up with TRBD1. Germline loops: CDR1 MNHEY, CDR2 SVGEGT. Trimming removed 7 bases from V and 5 bases from J; junction bases left unmatched: 11. This CDR3 is built from 16 residues. The DNA of the CDR3 is TGTGCCAGCAACGGCCGGGACAGGGGGCGTCGGGAGACCCAGTACTTC. It yields the protein CASNGRDRGRRETQYF.

This clonotype occurred a few times. V and J are TRBV29-1 and TRBJ2-6; D not certain. This CDR3 is built from 13 residues. The germline CDR1 and CDR2 sequences are SQVTM and ANQGSEA. Between the trimmed V and J ends, which lost 4 bases and 3 bases, there was a span of 7 bases. The CDR3 DNA reads as TGCAGCGTTGCTCCCGTTGGGGCCAACGTCCTGACTTTC. It specifies CSVAPVGANVLTF. The full variable domain, completed using reference TRBV29-1 and TRBJ2-6, is SAVISQKPSRDICQRGTSLTIQCQVDSQVTMMFWYRQQPGQSLTLIATANQGSEATYESGFVIDKFPISRPNLTFSTLTVSNMSPEDSSIYLCSVAPVGANVLTFGAGSRLTVL.

The sample holds a few counts of this clonotype. The gene calls are TRBV5-1 and TRBJ1-5, with TRBD1 identical over 8 bases. V lost 4 bases and J lost 3; bases outside the gene matches: 6. Per the germline V gene, CDR1 is SGHRS and CDR2 is YFSETQ. This CDR3 has 15 amino acids. CDR3 residues: CASSAGTGLNQPQHF. The CDR3 coding sequence is TGCGCCAGCAGCGCCGGGACAGGACTCAATCAGCCCCAGCATTTT.

The rearrangement links TRBV24-1 to TRBJ2-1; 12 nucleotides align to TRBD2. Germline CDR1 reads KGHDR; CDR2 reads SFDVKD. This CDR3 has 17 residues. The trim removed 4 bases at V and 8 bases at J, leaving 11 bases unmatched. CDR3 coding DNA: TGTGCCACCAGTGACCTGGGACTAGCGGGCGTACGGGATGAGCAGTTCTTC. Translating it yields CATSDLGLAGVRDEQFF.

This clonotype was counted only a few times. The chain is built from TRBV7-2 and TRBJ1-2; D remains unclear. The CDR3 covers 14 residues. Germline-derived CDR1 and CDR2 are SGHTA and FQGNSA. Trimming left V 2 bases short and J 0 bases short, with 7 bases between. CDR3 bases: TGTGCCAGCAGCTTATTAACAGCTAACTATGGCTACACCTTC. This codes for CASSLLTANYGYTF.

The chain links TRBV6-1 to TRBJ2-2; D ambiguous. The CDR3 extends over 13 amino acids. Germline values: CDR1 MNHNS, CDR2 SASEGT. Trimming took off 6 bases at V and 5 bases at J, with 10 bases between the two ends. CDR3 loop: CASRVPFTGELFF. The CDR3 coding sequence is TGTGCCAGCAGGGTACCTTTTACCGGGGAGCTGTTTTTT.

The sample holds a few counts of this clonotype. The genes are TRBV6-1 and TRBJ2-1, with 12 bases lining up with TRBD2. Trimming at V came to 6 bases and at J to 8 bases, leaving 5 bases not matched to a gene. The CDR3 sequence is 14 residues long. The germline CDR1 and CDR2 sequences are MNHNS and SASEGT. The DNA of the CDR3 is TGTGCCAGCAGGCCGACTAGCGGGAGCCATGAGCAGTTCTTC. As protein: CASRPTSGSHEQFF.